The 25 T cell receptor beta chains presented below share a single source sample, sequenced in a study of blood T cell repertoires in COVID-19. The method was immunoSEQ multiplex PCR; TCRdb's version includes in-frame clones alone and lacks a portion of them. The sample holds 310,000 or so clones; roughly 90% are singletons and the top ten take just under 9%. Sequencing was done on a sample of PBMCs or T cells enriched from blood (not recorded which). These receptor sequences come from a woman younger than 35 who had recovered from COVID-19.

The chain is built from TRBV28 and TRBJ1-1, with D unresolved. V was clipped by 4 bases and J by 8 bases, with 11 bases between them. Germline loops: CDR1 MDHEN, CDR2 SYDVKM. The CDR3 runs to 12 residues. CDR3 loop: CASSSYGGEAFF. For the CDR3, the DNA is TGTGCCAGCAGTTCTTACGGAGGGGAAGCTTTCTTT.

The V call is TRBV7-6, the J call TRBJ2-7; 14 bases are a match to TRBD2. The CDR3 sequence is 19 residues long. Per the germline V gene, CDR1 is SGHVS and CDR2 is FNYEAQ. The V segment lost 4 bases and the J segment 0 bases; nucleotides outside the gene matches: 11. The CDR3 sequence is CASSSTPGLAGVTSYEQYF. The CDR3 DNA reads as TGTGCCAGCAGCTCTACCCCGGGACTAGCGGGAGTTACCTCCTACGAGCAGTACTTC.

V and J are TRBV5-4 and TRBJ2-1; TRBD1 matches 9 bases. Germline V lookup: CDR1 SGHNT, CDR2 YYREEE (reference sequence). The CDR3 runs 15 residues. With V trimmed by 4 bases and J by 9 bases, 11 bases remained unmatched. The CDR3: CASSLDDRGGSEQFF. The CDR3 nucleotides are TGTGCCAGCAGCCTAGATGACAGGGGGGGTAGTGAGCAGTTCTTC.

This clone appeared once. This chain joins TRBV18 and TRBJ1-6, with 8 nucleotides matching TRBD1. The germline CDR1 and CDR2 sequences are KGHSH and LQKENI. V was pared by 4 bases and J by 11 bases, with 10 bases of the junction left unmatched. The CDR3 is made up of 15 amino acids. The CDR3 sequence is CASSLARDRIPPLHF. The CDR3 DNA sequence: TGTGCCAGCTCACTGGCCCGGGACAGGATCCCACCCCTCCACTTT.

The CDR3: CASSSDGSETQYF. The DNA of the CDR3 is TGCGCCAGCAGCTCGGATGGGAGTGAGACCCAGTACTTC. This rearrangement joins TRBV5-1 to TRBJ2-5, with D perhaps matching TRBD2 (5 bases). Trimming removed 3 bases at V and 5 bases at J, with 11 bases between. Germline V gene lookup returns CDR1 SGHRS and CDR2 YFSETQ. This CDR3 has 13 residues.

This clone was counted once. This chain links TRBV7-9 with TRBJ2-1, with 9 nucleotides matching TRBD2. The junction had 9 bases not matched to a gene; V was cut back by 5 bases and J by 7 bases. This CDR3 comprises 15 residues. CDR1 is SEHNR, CDR2 FQNEAQ, per germline (reference sequence). CDR3 loop: CASSLIAGADNEQFF. The DNA for the CDR3 is TGTGCCAGCAGCCTCATAGCGGGAGCGGATAATGAGCAGTTCTTC.

V and J are TRBV7-9 and TRBJ1-2, with D perhaps TRBD1 (5 bases). The V end was cut by 4 bases, the J end by 2 bases, with 20 bases between. Germline CDR1 SEHNR, CDR2 FQNEAQ (reference sequence). The CDR3 consists of 17 residues. In DNA, the CDR3 is TGTGCCAGCAGCTCGCTACAGTGGGGGGTTTCCAACTATGGCTACACCTTC. As protein: CASSSLQWGVSNYGYTF. Combining the CDR3 with reference TRBV7-9 and TRBJ1-2 gives the whole variable domain DTGVSQNPRHKITKRGQNVTFRCDPISEHNRLYWYRQTLGQGPEFLTYFQNEAQLEKSRLLSDRFSAERPKGSFSTLEIQRTEQGDSAMYLCASSSLQWGVSNYGYTFGSGTRLTVV.

This chain uses TRBV7-9 with TRBJ1-1; unclear D gene. This CDR3 is built from 10 residues. Germline V lookup: CDR1 SEHNR, CDR2 FQNEAQ (reference sequence). Trimming removed 10 bases from V and 5 bases from J, with 8 bases in between. This chain's CDR3 is CATEYTEAFF. DNA of the CDR3: TGTGCCACCGAGTATACTGAAGCTTTCTTT.

This clone was recorded once. V and J are TRBV6-2 or TRBV6-3 and TRBJ2-5; a possible D gene is TRBD2 (7 bases). The CDR3 runs to 15 residues. Germline values: CDR1 MNHEY, CDR2 SVGEGT. Trimming removed 2 bases from V and 4 bases from J, with 14 bases in between. This CDR3 reads CASSYRGGVSETQYF. As DNA, the CDR3 is TGTGCCAGCAGTTACAGGGGGGGGGTATCAGAGACCCAGTACTTC.

V is TRBV19 and J is TRBJ2-3, with unresolved D. The CDR3 runs 11 residues. V lost 7 bases and J lost 2, with 4 bases in between. Looked up from germline, CDR1 is LNHDA and CDR2 is SQIVND (reference sequence). CDR3 loop: CASTHTDTQYF. The CDR3 DNA reads as TGTGCCAGTACCCACACAGATACGCAGTATTTT. The full variable domain, rest sourced from reference TRBV19 and TRBJ2-3, is DGGITQSPKYLFRKEGQNVTLSCEQNLNHDAMYWYRQDPGQGLRLIYYSQIVNDFQKGDIAEGYSVSREKKESFPLTVTSAQKNPTAFYLCASTHTDTQYFGPGTRLTVL.

J is TRBJ1-5 and V is TRBV19; 8 bases align to TRBD1. The CDR3 runs 15 residues. The V and J ends lost 7 bases and 1 base, in that order; junction bases with no gene match: 6. The germline CDR1 and CDR2 sequences are LNHDA and SQIVND (reference sequence). This CDR3 is CASNRGIASNQPQHF. For the CDR3, the DNA is TGTGCCAGTAACAGGGGGATTGCGAGCAATCAGCCCCAGCATTTT.

V is TRBV28 and J is TRBJ2-2; 7 bases match TRBD1. Losses at the gene ends were 4 bases for V and 7 bases for J; bases not matched to a gene: 9. Germline loops: CDR1 MDHEN, CDR2 SYDVKM. The CDR3 spans 15 residues. The CDR3, as DNA: TGTGCCAGCAGTTCGGCCAGGGGGATCGTCGGGGAGCTGTTTTTT. Protein: CASSSARGIVGELFF.

The V call is TRBV21-1, the J call TRBJ2-7; the table gives TRBD1 as D, unverified against the DNA. TRBV21-1 is given as a pseudogene. There are 15 residues in the CDR3. The CDR3 sequence: CASSIAGTVPYEQYF. CDR3 coding DNA: TGTGCCAGCAGCATAGCCGGGACAGTTCCCTACGAGCAGTACTTC.

The genes are TRBV7-6 and TRBJ1-3; unclear D gene. V was trimmed by 8 bases and J by 2 bases, leaving 10 bases between them. Germline V gene sequence: CDR1 SGHVS, CDR2 FNYEAQ. The CDR3 contains 13 residues. CDR3 DNA sequence: TGTGCCAGCGCAACAAGCGCTGGAAACACCATATATTTT. Translating gives CASATSAGNTIYF.

The chain recombines TRBV7-2 with TRBJ2-3; possibly TRBD1 for D (5 bases). Germline V lookup: CDR1 SGHTA, CDR2 FQGNSA. Trimming shortened V by 1 base and J by 2 bases, and 10 bases separated the two germline ends. The CDR3 is 15 amino acids. The CDR3 loop reads CASSLGTPATDTQYF. The CDR3 DNA is TGTGCCAGCAGCTTAGGGACACCGGCCACAGATACGCAGTATTTT.

On this clone: At the DNA level, this CDR3 is encoded by other sequences in the same sample as well. The rearrangement uses TRBV5-1 and TRBJ1-1; 12 bases match TRBD1. Germline V gene sequence: CDR1 SGHRS, CDR2 YFSETQ. With V trimmed by 2 bases and J by 8 bases, 1 base remained unmatched. The CDR3 is made up of 13 amino acids. CDR3 loop: CASSLGTGGEAFF. Written as DNA, the CDR3 is TGCGCCAGCAGCTTAGGGACAGGGGGCGAAGCTTTCTTT.

The rearrangement uses TRBV19 and TRBJ1-3; D is possibly TRBD1 (6 bases). The CDR3 is 15 residues long. Germline V gene data show CDR1 as LNHDA and CDR2 as SQIVND (reference sequence). Between the trimmed V and J ends, which lost 5 bases and 0 bases, there was a span of 11 bases. The CDR3 sequence is CASSYRTDSGNTIYF. CDR3 coding DNA: TGTGCCAGTAGTTATCGGACAGACTCTGGAAACACCATATATTTT.

The sample holds a few counts of this clone. The chain combines TRBV5-4 with TRBJ1-6, with 9 bases fitting TRBD1. CDR3 length equals 15 residues. Germline CDR1 and CDR2: SGHNT and YYREEE (reference sequence). V lost 4 bases to trimming and J lost 6 bases; unmatched junction nucleotides: 5. The DNA of the CDR3 is TGTGCCAGCAGCGCCACAGGGGGCCGTAATTCACCCCTCCACTTT. It codes for CASSATGGRNSPLHF. Together with reference TRBV5-4 and TRBJ1-6, the CDR3 gives the full variable domain: ETGVTQSPTHLIKTRGQQVTLRCSSQSGHNTVSWYQQALGQGPQFIFQYYREEENGRGNFPPRFSGLQFPNYSSELNVNALELDDSALYLCASSATGGRNSPLHFGNGTRLTVT.

The V call is TRBV5-1, the J call TRBJ2-2, with a weak D call TRBD2 (6 bases). Germline CDR1 SGHRS, CDR2 YFSETQ. Deletions cut 3 bases from V and 6 bases from J, with 24 bases between. CDR3 length: 18 residues. The CDR3 loop reads CASSSLPPLGLFAGELFF. Written as DNA, the CDR3 is TGCGCCAGCAGCTCCCTTCCTCCTTTAGGACTATTTGCCGGGGAGCTGTTTTTT.

V is TRBV19 and J is TRBJ1-1; no reliable D call. The CDR3 extends over 15 amino acids. The V gene lost 0 bases and the J gene lost 4 bases, with 12 bases spanning the gap. From germline, CDR1 is LNHDA and CDR2 SQIVND (reference sequence). CDR3 sequence: CASSIEGVRVTEAFF. DNA of the CDR3: TGTGCCAGTAGTATAGAGGGAGTACGGGTCACTGAAGCTTTCTTT.

The J gene is TRBJ1-1, the V gene TRBV24-1, with a tentative D call TRBD1 (6 bases). The V end was cut by 2 bases, the J end by 4 bases, with 13 bases between. Germline V gene sequence: CDR1 KGHDR, CDR2 SFDVKD. The CDR3 runs to 15 residues. The CDR3: CATSDSTRGATEAFF. Written as DNA, the CDR3 is TGTGCCACCAGTGATTCGACCAGGGGAGCCACTGAAGCTTTCTTT.

J is TRBJ2-5 and V is TRBV2; D ambiguous. The CDR3 consists of 12 residues. V was shortened by 7 bases and J by 5 bases, with 11 bases between the two germline ends. Germline V gene data show CDR1 as SNHLY and CDR2 as FYNNEI. As DNA, the CDR3 is TGTGCCAGCAATGAGGTACTTGAGACCCAGTACTTC. This codes for CASNEVLETQYF.

CDR3 bases: TGTGCCAGCAGCTTACGCGGGCCCCACACCGGGGAGCTGTTTTTT. Translating it yields CASSLRGPHTGELFF. This chain links TRBV7-2 with TRBJ2-2, with a tentative D call TRBD2 (5 bases). The CDR3 loop spans 15 amino acids. The germline CDR1 and CDR2 sequences are SGHTA and FQGNSA. The V end was cut by 2 bases, the J end by 3 bases, with 10 bases between.

This sequence joins TRBV6-5 and TRBJ2-7, with 14 positions matching TRBD2. Per the germline V gene, CDR1 is MNHEY and CDR2 is SVGAGI. Trimming at V came to 7 bases and at J to 2 bases, leaving 4 bases not matched to a gene. This CDR3 region has 15 residues. The CDR3 is CASMTTSGRAYEQYF. The CDR3 DNA sequence: TGTGCCAGCATGACGACTAGCGGGAGGGCCTACGAGCAGTACTTC.

The genes are TRBV7-6 and TRBJ2-3; a weak D match, TRBD1 (5 bases). Germline V gives CDR1 SGHVS, CDR2 FNYEAQ. The CDR3 has 15 residues. Trimming pared 3 bases from V and 5 bases from J, leaving 15 bases between. The CDR3 is CASSFIRQGGDTQYF. CDR3 sequence (DNA): TGTGCCAGCAGCTTTATTCGGCAGGGTGGAGATACGCAGTATTTT.